This T cell receptor (beta chain) emerged from a study of shared clonotypes between healthy human individuals. The wider study: Each donor's CD4 naive and CD4 memory cells filled three plates apiece, CD8 naive two, and CD8 memory one.

About this clone itself: The antigen remains undetermined.

The method was immunoSEQ multiplex PCR; TCRdb's version includes in-frame clones alone and lacks a portion of them. The sample has some 680,000 clones, less than 80% seen once. General study points: Collection of samples was limited to blood; tissue repertoires likely differ.

J gave up 2 bases and V 6 bases, and 7 bases lay outside the gene matches. This CDR3 has 14 amino acids. Germline V CDR1 and CDR2: SQVTM, ANQGSEA. The sample comprised memory CD4+ T cells sorted from blood. Subset: CD45RA-negative fraction. This clonotype originated in a woman aged 25 to 39 in good health. This chain uses TRBV29-1 with TRBJ2-5; 9 bases map to TRBD2. CDR3 protein: CSVSRLAGQETQYF. CDR3 DNA: TGCAGCGTGAGCCGGCTAGCGGGGCAAGAGACCCAGTACTTC.